This entry lists 28 T cell receptor beta chains sequenced from one sample in a study of blood T cell repertoires in COVID-19 (dated by TCRdb to the early 2020s). Library preparation used the immunoSEQ multiplex PCR assay. What TCRdb holds here is the immuneACCESS table cut down to in-frame rearrangements. Part of the clones is not present; checked against another copy, under half of the missing clones reflect an unresolved V gene, and the others are unexplained. The sample table contains approximately 390,000 clones; only one count was recorded for approximately 89% of them. The ten largest clones add up to roughly 2% of the sample. The sequenced sample consisted of peripheral blood. These receptors originate from a woman aged 55-69 years with COVID-19, enrolled during active disease.

V gene TRBV19 combines with J gene TRBJ1-1; 7 positions match TRBD1. Losses at the gene ends were 6 bases for V and 1 base for J; bases not matched to a gene: 8. The CDR3 covers 15 residues. Germline lookup yields CDR1 LNHDA and CDR2 SQIVND (reference sequence). CDR3 DNA: TGTGCCAGTAGCGTCTCCCACAGGGGGAACACTGAAGCTTTCTTT. It specifies CASSVSHRGNTEAFF.

This clone was recorded once. The chain is built from TRBV29-1 and TRBJ2-1; 7 bases map to TRBD1. J lost 4 bases, V lost 1 base, and 10 bases had no gene match. The CDR3 is made up of 16 amino acids. Germline CDR1 is SQVTM and CDR2 is ANQGSEA. CDR3 in amino acids: CSVEGDSLRYYNEQFF. In nucleotides, the CDR3 is TGCAGCGTTGAAGGGGACAGCCTTCGATATTACAATGAGCAGTTCTTC.

Written as DNA, the CDR3 is TGTGCCAGCAGTCCAGGGACAGGGCACTACAATGAGCAGTTCTTC. This encodes CASSPGTGHYNEQFF. The chain is built from TRBV6-5 and TRBJ2-1, with 9 bases that match TRBD1. Unmatched junction bases numbered 5, after V lost 5 bases and J lost 3 bases. The CDR3 sequence is 15 residues long. The germline gives CDR1 MNHEY, CDR2 SVGAGI.

CDR3 bases: TGTGCCAGCAGCCGTACAGGGGAAGGTAATTCACCCCTCCACTTT. Its translation is CASSRTGEGNSPLHF. The chain links TRBV6-5 to TRBJ1-6, with TRBD1 identical over 7 bases. CDR1 and CDR2 from the germline V gene are MNHEY and SVGAGI. J was trimmed by 6 bases and V by 6 bases; bases with no gene match: 8. CDR3 size: 15 residues.

The chain joins TRBV18 to TRBJ2-5, with TRBD1 matching over 7 bases. Trimming at V came to 4 bases and at J to 2 bases, leaving 7 bases not matched to a gene. CDR1 and CDR2 (germline): KGHSH, LQKENI. This CDR3 contains 15 residues. CDR3 loop: CASSQATGWQETQYF. As DNA, the CDR3 is TGTGCCAGCTCACAAGCGACAGGGTGGCAAGAGACCCAGTACTTC.

This rearrangement joins TRBV19 to TRBJ1-2, with 9 bases that match TRBD1. CDR1 LNHDA and CDR2 SQIVND come from the germline V gene (reference sequence). Trimming cost V 10 bases and J 0 bases; bases outside gene matches: 9. The CDR3 spans 15 residues. In DNA form, the CDR3 reads TGTGCCACCATACCGGGACAGGGTGCTAACTATGGCTACACCTTC. The encoded protein is CATIPGQGANYGYTF.

This chain joins TRBV21-1 and TRBJ2-7; TRBD1, the table's D call, lacks a check against the DNA. TRBV21-1 is recorded as a pseudogene. The length of the CDR3 is 17 residues. CDR3 in DNA: TGTGCCAGCAGCAAAAGTAGTAGGGACAGGGTTCGTTACGAGCAGTACTTC. As protein: CASSKSSRDRVRYEQYF.

The chain joins TRBV3-1 (or the pseudogene TRBV3-2) to TRBJ2-1; D is possibly TRBD1 (5 bases). This CDR3 region has 16 residues. V was pared by 4 bases and J by 8 bases, with 21 bases between. CDR1 is LGHDT, CDR2 YNNKEL, per germline (reference sequence). CDR3 sequence reads: CASSPLTGYWFDEQFF. Written as DNA, the CDR3 is TGTGCCAGCAGCCCTCTAACAGGTTACTGGTTCGATGAGCAGTTCTTC.

The chain links TRBV7-8 to TRBJ1-5; 9 nucleotides align to TRBD1. Per germline, CDR1 SGHVS and CDR2 FQNEAQ. V shed 4 bases and J 6 bases; nucleotides not matched to a gene: 7. This CDR3 is built from 15 residues. This CDR3 is CASSWGQGRVQPQHF. The CDR3 region has the DNA TGTGCCAGCAGCTGGGGACAGGGAAGAGTTCAGCCCCAGCATTTT.

As regards this clone: A single base separates this from a much larger clone, so it may be a read error. The sample contains more than one DNA sequence encoding this CDR3. This chain links TRBV7-7 with TRBJ1-3; D is possibly TRBD1 (6 bases). Germline-derived CDR1 and CDR2 are SSHAT and FNYEAQ (reference sequence). This CDR3 is 15 amino acids long. CDR3 nucleotides: TGTGCTAGCAGCCCCGGGACAAACTCTGGAAACACCATATATTTT. Protein sequence: CASSPGTNSGNTIYF.

This sequence joins TRBV19 and TRBJ1-5; weak D call: TRBD1 (5 bases). Trimming took 6 bases from V and 4 from J, leaving 7 bases between them. Germline CDR1 reads LNHDA; CDR2 reads SQIVND (reference sequence). The CDR3 is 12 amino acids. CDR3 sequence reads: CASRRGNQPQHF. The CDR3 nucleotides are TGTGCCAGTAGGCGGGGGAATCAGCCCCAGCATTTT. Full variable domain (remainder filled in from reference TRBV19 and TRBJ1-5): DGGITQSPKYLFRKEGQNVTLSCEQNLNHDAMYWYRQDPGQGLRLIYYSQIVNDFQKGDIAEGYSVSREKKESFPLTVTSAQKNPTAFYLCASRRGNQPQHFGDGTRLSIL.

The gene calls are TRBV29-1 and TRBJ2-3; D gene uncertain. V gave up 7 bases and J gave up 3 bases, with 11 bases separating them. The CDR3 runs to 12 residues. Germline CDR1 reads SQVTM; CDR2 reads ANQGSEA. The CDR3 here is CSAEAITDTQYF. The CDR3 DNA reads as TGCAGCGCCGAGGCCATTACAGATACGCAGTATTTT.

This clone was recorded once. CDR3 in DNA: TGCGCCAGCAGCCCTGGACAGGGGGCTTTTTACGAGCAGTACTTC. It yields the protein CASSPGQGAFYEQYF. V and J are TRBV5-1 and TRBJ2-7; TRBD1 agrees at 11 bases. The germline CDR1 and CDR2 sequences are SGHRS and YFSETQ. The CDR3 runs to 15 residues. The J segment lost 4 bases and the V segment lost 4 bases, leaving 7 bases of the junction unmatched.

This clone was detected only once. Written as DNA, the CDR3 is TGTGCCAGCAGCTTGTGGACCGAGGGACCCCTCCACTTT. It is translated as CASSLWTEGPLHF. This chain connects TRBV5-4 to TRBJ1-6; D unclear. V lost 1 base and J 12 bases, leaving 11 bases between the germline ends. The V gene's germline CDR1 is SGHNT and CDR2 YYREEE (reference sequence). This CDR3 spans 13 amino acids.

The chain carries TRBV18 and TRBJ1-6, with D possibly matching TRBD1 (5 bases). The V end was cut by 2 bases, the J end by 5 bases, with 13 bases between. This CDR3 has 16 amino acids. Germline lookup yields CDR1 KGHSH and CDR2 LQKENI. CDR3 in DNA: TGTGCCAGCTCACCAAAGGGCGACAGCCATAATTCACCCCTCCACTTT. It yields the protein CASSPKGDSHNSPLHF.

V and J are TRBV10-1 and TRBJ2-5, with D possibly matching TRBD2 (5 bases). V was shortened by 11 bases and J by 3 bases, with 13 bases between the two germline ends. CDR3 size: 12 residues. The germline V gene encodes CDR1 WNHNN and CDR2 SYGVQD (reference sequence). The CDR3 is CASRGVEETQYF. CDR3 DNA: TGCGCCTCCCGGGGAGTTGAAGAGACCCAGTACTTC.

Comments on this clone: A junction end diverges from the germline sequence, so it may reflect a read error. The chain is built from TRBV7-7 and TRBJ2-7, with TRBD1 matching 9 bases. The germline V gene encodes CDR1 SSHAT and CDR2 FNYEAQ (reference sequence). This CDR3 has 15 amino acids. CDR3 sequence: CASSPGTGRSYEQYF. In nucleotides, the CDR3 is TGTGCTAGCAGCCCCGGGACAGGGAGGTCCTACGAGCAGTACTTC.

The chain is built from TRBV9 and TRBJ1-1, with D possibly matching TRBD1 (5 bases). V gave up 3 bases and J gave up 6 bases, with 15 bases separating them. From germline, CDR1 is SGDLS and CDR2 YYNGEE. CDR3 length equals 14 residues. CDR3 sequence reads: CASSETVIESEAFF. CDR3 nucleotides: TGTGCCAGCAGCGAGACAGTAATCGAATCTGAAGCTTTCTTT.

The chain has TRBV7-6 and TRBJ1-1, with TRBD1 identical over 8 bases. Germline CDR1 is SGHVS and CDR2 is FNYEAQ. The CDR3 spans 15 residues. The V gene end was trimmed by 1 base and the J gene end by 5 bases; junction bases not matched to a gene: 6. The CDR3 DNA is TGTGCCAGCAGCTTAGGTGGCAGGGGGCAAACTGAAGCTTTCTTT. This gives the protein CASSLGGRGQTEAFF.

V gene TRBV19 combines with J gene TRBJ1-5; possible D gene TRBD1, 6 bases. The CDR3 contains 16 residues. Trimming pared 2 bases from V and 7 bases from J, leaving 18 bases between. Germline CDR1 reads LNHDA; CDR2 reads SQIVND (reference sequence). The CDR3 DNA is TGTGCCAGTAGTATACCCCGCCAGGGGATCCAACAGCCCCAGCATTTT. Translated: CASSIPRQGIQQPQHF. Together with reference TRBV19 and TRBJ1-5, the CDR3 gives the full variable domain: DGGITQSPKYLFRKEGQNVTLSCEQNLNHDAMYWYRQDPGQGLRLIYYSQIVNDFQKGDIAEGYSVSREKKESFPLTVTSAQKNPTAFYLCASSIPRQGIQQPQHFGDGTRLSIL.

As to this clone: Other DNA sequences in this sample translate to the same CDR3. V and J are TRBV6-5 and TRBJ1-5; D not certain. Per the germline V gene, CDR1 is MNHEY and CDR2 is SVGAGI. Trimming pared 0 bases from V and 7 bases from J, leaving 7 bases between. The CDR3 runs 13 residues. CDR3 region: CASSYSRNQPQHF. The CDR3 DNA is TGTGCCAGCAGTTACTCGAGGAACCAGCCCCAGCATTTT.

This chain uses TRBV5-1 with TRBJ2-1; 9 bases match TRBD2. Trimming removed 0 bases from V and 4 bases from J; junction bases left unmatched: 5. In germline, CDR1 is SGHRS, CDR2 YFSETQ. This CDR3 spans 16 amino acids. CDR3 in amino acids: CASSLVYSGGYNEQFF. CDR3 sequence (DNA): TGCGCCAGCAGCTTGGTTTACAGCGGGGGGTACAATGAGCAGTTCTTC.

The gene calls are TRBV2 and TRBJ2-7, with D possibly matching TRBD1 (5 bases). This CDR3 is 18 amino acids long. Trimming stripped 3 bases from V and 4 bases from J, with 25 bases between. Germline CDR1 and CDR2: SNHLY and FYNNEI. The chain's CDR3 is CASSDRPSLQGIGYEQYF. The CDR3 DNA sequence: TGTGCCAGCAGTGACAGACCCTCCTTGCAGGGCATAGGTTACGAGCAGTACTTC.

The chain links TRBV19 to TRBJ2-3; 9 bases fit TRBD1. The trim removed 5 bases at V and 2 bases at J, leaving 8 bases unmatched. Germline V gene lookup returns CDR1 LNHDA and CDR2 SQIVND (reference sequence). There are 16 residues in the CDR3. CDR3 sequence reads: CASSPRTGVTTDTQYF. The CDR3 bases are TGTGCCAGTAGTCCTAGGACAGGGGTGACCACAGATACGCAGTATTTT.

This sequence joins TRBV5-1 and TRBJ2-7; a possible D gene is TRBD1 (6 bases). Between the trimmed V and J ends, which lost 3 bases and 1 base, there was a span of 17 bases. Germline values: CDR1 SGHRS, CDR2 YFSETQ. This CDR3 is built from 16 residues. The CDR3 nucleotides read TGCGCCAGCAGCTCGACGCCACAGGGATTTTCCTACGAGCAGTACTTC. Residues: CASSSTPQGFSYEQYF.

The V and J genes are TRBV19 and TRBJ1-5, with 7 positions matching TRBD1. With V trimmed by 11 bases and J by 3 bases, 7 bases remained unmatched. The CDR3 length is 13 residues. Per germline, CDR1 LNHDA and CDR2 SQIVND (reference sequence). In DNA form, the CDR3 reads TGTGCCTCACGGGACAGACTCAATCAGCCCCAGCATTTT. This translates into CASRDRLNQPQHF.

To note about this clone: This CDR3 is also generated by other DNA sequences in the sample. The chain carries TRBV6-5 and TRBJ1-1; possible D gene TRBD1, 6 bases. The CDR3 has 13 residues. The V gene lost 2 bases and the J gene lost 4 bases, with 8 bases spanning the gap. The germline CDR1 and CDR2 sequences are MNHEY and SVGAGI. The CDR3 sequence is CASSYTRGTEAFF. The CDR3 DNA sequence: TGTGCCAGCAGTTACACCAGGGGCACTGAAGCTTTCTTT.

The chain joins TRBV28 to TRBJ1-2; no definite D call. Trimming shortened V by 5 bases and J by 0 bases, and 13 bases separated the two germline ends. The germline gives CDR1 MDHEN, CDR2 SYDVKM. This CDR3 has 15 amino acids. CDR3 in amino acids: CASSPRGSANYGYTF. As DNA, the CDR3 is TGTGCCAGCAGTCCGCGGGGAAGTGCTAACTATGGCTACACCTTC.